This paragraph reports one TCR beta chain. The TCR beta CDR3 regions underwent amplification using RNA transcripts as the source. The HTBI primer set was used in a first-round RT-PCR of the TCR CDR3. TCRdb re-called the multiplex PCR reads with MiXCR, one entry per CDR3 protein. The data contain a few hundred thousand distinct CDR3 sequences, just over 45% of them singletons. These data come from a study of T cells in Graves' hyperthyroidism and ophthalmopathy. The CDR3 length is 15 residues. V was trimmed by 2 bases and J by 6 bases, leaving 17 bases between them. Germline V gives CDR1 SGHRS, CDR2 YFSETQ.

The sample was peripheral blood or thyroid tissue (not recorded which). The gene calls are TRBV5-1 and TRBJ1-1, with D maybe TRBD1 (6 bases). This TCR was sampled from an adult woman with Graves' disease, either hyperthyroidism or ophthalmopathy (not recorded which). The CDR3 DNA reads TGCGCCAGCAGCTTATTGGGACATAGGTCTCCTGAAGCTTTCTTT. As protein: CASSLLGHRSPEAFF.